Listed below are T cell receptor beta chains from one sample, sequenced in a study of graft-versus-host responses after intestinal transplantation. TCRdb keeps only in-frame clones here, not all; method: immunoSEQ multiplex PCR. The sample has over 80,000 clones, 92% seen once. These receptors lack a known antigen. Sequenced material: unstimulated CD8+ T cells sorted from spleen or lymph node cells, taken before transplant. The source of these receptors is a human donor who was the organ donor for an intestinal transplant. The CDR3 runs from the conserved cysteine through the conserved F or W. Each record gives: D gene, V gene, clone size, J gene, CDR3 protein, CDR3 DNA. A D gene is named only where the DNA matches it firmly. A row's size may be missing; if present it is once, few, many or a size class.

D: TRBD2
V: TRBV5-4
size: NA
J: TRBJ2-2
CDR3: CASGHLGGETGELFF
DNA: TGTGCCAGCGGGCACCTTGGGGGGGAAACCGGGGAGCTGTTTTTT

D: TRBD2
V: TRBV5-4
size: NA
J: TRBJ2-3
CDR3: CASSSSGGGSTDTQYF
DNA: TGTGCCAGCAGCTCCTCTGGCGGGGGTAGCACAGATACGCAGTATTTT

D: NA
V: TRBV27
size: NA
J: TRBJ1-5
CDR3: CASSDGGAVNQPQHF
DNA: TGTGCCAGCAGCGATGGGGGGGCCGTGAATCAGCCCCAGCATTTT

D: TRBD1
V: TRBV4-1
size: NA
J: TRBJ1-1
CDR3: CASSSTDRVWTEAFF
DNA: TGCGCCAGCAGCTCGACGGACAGGGTATGGACTGAAGCTTTCTTT

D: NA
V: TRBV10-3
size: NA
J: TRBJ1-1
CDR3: CAARTRGMNTEAFF
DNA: TGTGCCGCCAGAACCAGGGGCATGAACACTGAAGCTTTCTTT

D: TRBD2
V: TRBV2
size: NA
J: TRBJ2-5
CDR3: CASSIRLAGGQETQYF
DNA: TGTGCCAGCAGTATTCGGTTAGCGGGGGGGCAAGAGACCCAGTACTTC

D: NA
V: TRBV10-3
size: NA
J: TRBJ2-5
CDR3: CAISEATGETQYF
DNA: TGTGCCATCAGTGAGGCAACGGGAGAGACCCAGTACTTC

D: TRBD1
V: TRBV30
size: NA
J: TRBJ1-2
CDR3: CAWSPPRGPIYGYTF
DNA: TGTGCCTGGAGTCCGCCAAGGGGGCCTATCTATGGCTACACCTTC

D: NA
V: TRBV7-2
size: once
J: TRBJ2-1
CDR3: CAGQEVSNEQFF
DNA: TGTGCCGGACAAGAAGTCTCCAATGAGCAGTTCTTC

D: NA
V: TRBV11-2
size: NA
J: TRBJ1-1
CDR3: CASSALDNPFF
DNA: TGTGCCAGCAGCGCCTTGGACAATCCTTTCTTT

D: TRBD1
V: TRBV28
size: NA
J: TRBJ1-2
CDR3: CASSPAGQDNYGYTF
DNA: TGTGCCAGCAGTCCCGCGGGACAGGATAACTATGGCTACACCTTC

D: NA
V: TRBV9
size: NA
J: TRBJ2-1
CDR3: CASSVPRGVNEQFF
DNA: TGTGCCAGCAGCGTCCCCCGGGGAGTCAATGAGCAGTTCTTC

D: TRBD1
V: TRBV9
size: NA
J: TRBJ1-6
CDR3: CASSSRGGQGKNSPLHF
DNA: TGTGCCAGCAGCTCTAGGGGGGGACAGGGTAAAAATTCACCCCTCCACTTT

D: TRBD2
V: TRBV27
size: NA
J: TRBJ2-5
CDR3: CASGLVQETQYF
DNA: TGTGCCAGCGGACTAGTCCAAGAGACCCAGTACTTC

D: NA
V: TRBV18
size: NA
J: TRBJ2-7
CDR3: CASSPSRQGGWGEQYF
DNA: TGTGCCAGCTCACCGTCGAGACAGGGAGGCTGGGGAGAGCAGTACTTC

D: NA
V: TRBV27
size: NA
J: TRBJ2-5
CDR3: CASSLSNSPETQYF
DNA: TGTGCCAGCAGTTTATCGAACAGTCCAGAGACCCAGTACTTC